This T cell receptor beta chain was observed in a study of vaccination and CD4 T cells after COVID-19. Background on the study: Collection of post-COVID samples occurred a median approximately 93 days after diagnosis, spanning a range of 35 to 161.

The V end was cut by 2 bases, the J end by 2 bases, with 10 bases between. The CDR3 contains 15 residues. Turning to this clonotype: Its antigen remains unknown.

With the Oncomine TCR Beta short-read assay, DNA from cultured CD4+ T cells was sequenced. The genomic DNA was obtained from cultured CD4+ T cells by extraction with the QIAamp micro DNA kit. TCRdb reanalysed the PCR reads using MiXCR and keeps one entry per CDR3 protein. The data contain about 19,000 distinct CDR3 sequences, over 55% of them singletons. Study conclusions and caveats: Detection of a median around 85% of reactive clones in convalescent patients was confined to the period after vaccination.

Sample treatment: approximately nine-day PBMC culture with coronavirus spike peptide pools or control peptides (ViraFEST assay). The V and J genes are TRBV12-3 or TRBV12-4 and TRBJ2-1; TRBD1 is a possible D gene (5 bases). The source was CD4+ T cells from blood, cultured in vitro, collected after SARS-CoV-2 vaccination. The clonotype comes from a human donor who had recovered from COVID-19. The CDR3: CASSLQGTTYNEQFF. CDR3 nucleotide sequence: TGTGCCAGCAGTTTACAGGGTACGACCTACAATGAGCAGTTCTTC.